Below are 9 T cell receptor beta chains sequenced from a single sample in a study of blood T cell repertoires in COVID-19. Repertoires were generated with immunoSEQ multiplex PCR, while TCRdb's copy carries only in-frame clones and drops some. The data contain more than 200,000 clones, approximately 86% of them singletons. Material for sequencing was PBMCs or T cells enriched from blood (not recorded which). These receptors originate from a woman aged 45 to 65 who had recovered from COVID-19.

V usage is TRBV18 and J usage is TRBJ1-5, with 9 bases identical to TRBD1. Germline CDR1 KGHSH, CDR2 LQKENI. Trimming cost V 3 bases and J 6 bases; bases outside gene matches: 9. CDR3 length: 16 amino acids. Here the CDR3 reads CASSPRQQGASQPQHF. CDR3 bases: TGTGCCAGCTCACCGCGTCAACAGGGGGCAAGTCAGCCCCAGCATTTT.

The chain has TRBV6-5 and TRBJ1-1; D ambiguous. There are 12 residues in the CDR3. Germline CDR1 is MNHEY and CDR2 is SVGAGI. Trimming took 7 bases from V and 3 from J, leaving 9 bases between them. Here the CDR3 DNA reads TGTGCCAGCACCCCCGGGGACACTGAAGCTTTCTTT. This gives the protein CASTPGDTEAFF.

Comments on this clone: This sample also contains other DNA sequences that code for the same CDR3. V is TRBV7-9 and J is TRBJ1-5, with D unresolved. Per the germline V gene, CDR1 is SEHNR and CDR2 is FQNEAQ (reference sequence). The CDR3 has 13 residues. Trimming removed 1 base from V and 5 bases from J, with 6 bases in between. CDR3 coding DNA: TGTGCCAGCAGCTTAGTCGGGGATCAGCCCCAGCATTTT. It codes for CASSLVGDQPQHF.

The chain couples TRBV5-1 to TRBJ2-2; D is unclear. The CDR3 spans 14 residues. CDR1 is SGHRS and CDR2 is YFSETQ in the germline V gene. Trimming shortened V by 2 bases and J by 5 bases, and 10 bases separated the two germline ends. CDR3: CASSFGGSTGELFF. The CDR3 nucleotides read TGCGCCAGCAGCTTTGGCGGTTCGACCGGGGAGCTGTTTTTT.

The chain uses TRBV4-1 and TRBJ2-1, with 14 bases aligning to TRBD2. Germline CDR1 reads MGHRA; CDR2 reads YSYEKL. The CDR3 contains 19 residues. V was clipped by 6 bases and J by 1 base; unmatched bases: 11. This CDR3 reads CASRRGGLAGERSYNEQFF. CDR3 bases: TGCGCCAGCAGAAGGGGGGGACTAGCGGGAGAGAGGTCCTACAATGAGCAGTTCTTC.

The CDR3 nucleotides read TGTGCCAGCAGCCCAGGGGCTGGGGCCAACGTCCTGACTTTC. Translated: CASSPGAGANVLTF. The chain recombines TRBV9 with TRBJ2-6; D is perhaps TRBD1 (6 bases). The CDR3 contains 14 residues. V was clipped by 4 bases and J by 2 bases, with 7 bases between them. Germline V gene sequence: CDR1 SGDLS, CDR2 YYNGEE.

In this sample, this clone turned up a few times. The CDR3 bases are TGTGCCTGGGACAGGGGACCAACCTCCTACAATGAGCAGTTCTTC. It translates to CAWDRGPTSYNEQFF. The chain combines TRBV30 with TRBJ2-1; 8 nucleotides match TRBD1. The CDR3 loop spans 15 amino acids. Germline assignment: CDR1 GTSNPN and CDR2 SVGIG (reference sequence). V lost 5 bases, J lost 0 bases, and 6 bases stayed unmatched.

Here the CDR3 reads CASSRTVNTEAFF. CDR3 nucleotide sequence: TGTGCCAGCTCACGGACAGTGAACACTGAAGCTTTCTTT. The rearrangement joins TRBV18 to TRBJ1-1; TRBD1 might be the D (6 bases). Germline V gives CDR1 KGHSH, CDR2 LQKENI. V was cut by 4 bases and J by 0 bases, with 6 bases left in between. CDR3 length: 13 residues.

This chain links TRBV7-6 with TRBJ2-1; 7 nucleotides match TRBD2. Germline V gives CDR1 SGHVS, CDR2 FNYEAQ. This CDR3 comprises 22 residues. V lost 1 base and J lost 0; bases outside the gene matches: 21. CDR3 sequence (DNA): TGTGCCAGCAGCTTAGGCTTTAGGACTAATGGAGAGCGGGGACTCTCCTACAATGAGCAGTTCTTC. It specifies CASSLGFRTNGERGLSYNEQFF.